This T cell receptor (beta chain) was captured by sequencing in a study of T cell changes during pregnancy in multiple sclerosis. Data came from immunoSEQ multiplex PCR; TCRdb stores just in-frame clones and leaves some out. The sample has about 92,000 clones; under 95% are singletons. V lost 7 bases and J lost 7; bases outside the gene matches: 10. The V gene's germline CDR1 is SNHLY and CDR2 FYNNEI. The CDR3 covers 14 residues. This receptor was obtained from a female donor with multiple sclerosis, enrolled in a pregnancy study. The genes are TRBV2 and TRBJ1-2, with 9 positions matching TRBD1. The sample consisted of peripheral blood, taken in the first trimester of pregnancy. CDR3 region: CASITGTGSFGYTF. Written as DNA, the CDR3 is TGTGCCAGCATCACCGGGACAGGGAGTTTTGGCTACACCTTC.